Each of the 26 T cell receptor beta chains below was sequenced from the same sample in a study of siplizumab effects on memory and regulatory T cells. Generated by immunoSEQ multiplex PCR, the TCRdb table keeps only in-frame clones and is missing some. The sample holds approximately 48,000 clones; 93% are singletons and the top ten take roughly a sixth. The specimen was CD8+ T cells sorted from blood. Receptors were obtained from a human donor in good health.

The rearrangement links TRBV12-5 to TRBJ2-7; 9 bases line up with TRBD2. The CDR3 is 19 residues long. Germline V CDR1 and CDR2: LGHNT, FRNRAP. Germline trimming cut 0 bases from V and 6 bases from J; bases unmatched to any gene: 18. The CDR3 is CASGLVRTGSGSALVEQYF. The DNA for the CDR3 is TGTGCTAGTGGTTTGGTAAGGACGGGTAGCGGGAGTGCGCTAGTCGAGCAGTACTTC.

V gene TRBV5-1 combines with J gene TRBJ2-1; D uncertain. Germline assignment: CDR1 SGHRS and CDR2 YFSETQ. The length of the CDR3 is 12 residues. V lost 2 bases, J lost 5 bases, and 5 bases lay in between. The CDR3 loop is CASSFWDNEQFF. The DNA of the CDR3 is TGCGCCAGCAGCTTCTGGGACAATGAGCAGTTCTTC.

The chain uses TRBV7-9 and TRBJ2-6; weak D call: TRBD2 (5 bases). Trimming cost V 5 bases and J 0 bases, with 11 bases left between them. This CDR3 is built from 16 residues. Germline V gives CDR1 SEHNR, CDR2 FQNEAQ (reference sequence). The chain's CDR3 is CASSHRGLSGANVLTF. In DNA, the CDR3 is TGTGCCAGCAGCCACCGGGGTCTCTCTGGGGCCAACGTCCTGACTTTC. Based on the CDR3 plus reference TRBV7-9 and TRBJ2-6, the full variable domain is DTGVSQNPRHKITKRGQNVTFRCDPISEHNRLYWYRQTLGQGPEFLTYFQNEAQLEKSRLLSDRFSAERPKGSFSTLEIQRTEQGDSAMYLCASSHRGLSGANVLTFGAGSRLTVL.

The gene calls are TRBV9 and TRBJ1-2; no definite D call. Looked up from germline, CDR1 is SGDLS and CDR2 is YYNGEE. The CDR3 loop spans 15 amino acids. V was clipped by 0 bases and J by 3 bases, with 12 bases between them. CDR3 sequence (DNA): TGTGCCAGCAGCGTAGCTAGTACGGGGTACTATGGCTACACCTTC. It is translated as CASSVASTGYYGYTF.

CDR3 sequence: CASSEGQGRGTDTQYF. The CDR3, as DNA: TGTGCCAGCAGTGAAGGGCAGGGGAGGGGTACAGATACGCAGTATTTT. The V call is TRBV25-1, the J call TRBJ2-3, with D possibly being TRBD2 (7 bases). This CDR3 comprises 16 residues. Germline values: CDR1 MGHDK, CDR2 SYGVNS. V was trimmed by 2 bases and J by 3 bases, leaving 15 bases between them.

This rearrangement joins TRBV1 to TRBJ2-1; the listed D gene, TRBD1, was not tested against the DNA. TRBV1 is shown as a pseudogene. This CDR3 comprises 13 residues. The CDR3 reads CTSGQGTYNEQFF. As DNA, the CDR3 is TGCACCAGCGGACAGGGGACCTACAATGAGCAGTTCTTC.

The V call is TRBV6-1, the J call TRBJ2-7; D is possibly TRBD2 (6 bases). The CDR3 is 12 residues long. Trimming left V 8 bases short and J 3 bases short, with 11 bases between. From germline, CDR1 is MNHNS and CDR2 SASEGT. The CDR3 loop is CASGTGDYEQYF. DNA of the CDR3: TGTGCCAGCGGAACGGGAGACTACGAGCAGTACTTC.

The CDR3 sequence: CASSYSDVPAGEQYF. The DNA of the CDR3 is TGTGCCAGCAGTTACTCGGACGTCCCCGCGGGGGAGCAGTACTTC. The chain is built from TRBV6-6 and TRBJ2-7; D possibly corresponds to TRBD2 (6 bases). Trimming removed 0 bases from V and 7 bases from J, with 16 bases in between. This CDR3 is 15 amino acids long. Germline-derived CDR1 and CDR2 are MNHNY and SVGAGI (reference sequence).

V is TRBV7-9 and J is TRBJ2-7; D is ambiguous. Trimming left V 5 bases short and J 2 bases short, with 10 bases between. The germline V gene has CDR1 SEHNR and CDR2 FQNEAQ (reference sequence). The CDR3 has 13 amino acids. The DNA of the CDR3 is TGTGCCAGCAGCGGTAGGACCACCTACGAGCAGTACTTC. This sequence encodes CASSGRTTYEQYF.

This rearrangement joins TRBV2 to TRBJ2-1; 7 bases match TRBD2. The CDR3 is 16 amino acids. Germline CDR1 SNHLY, CDR2 FYNNEI. Trimming removed 6 bases from V and 7 bases from J; junction bases left unmatched: 15. The CDR3 nucleotides read TGTGCCAGCAGCCTCACATTAAGGGACGGGAGGAATGAGCAGTTCTTC. It encodes CASSLTLRDGRNEQFF.

The V and J genes are TRBV27 and TRBJ2-2, with 9 bases lining up with TRBD2. Germline V gene data show CDR1 as MNHEY and CDR2 as SMNVEV (reference sequence). V gave up 4 bases and J gave up 2 bases; unmatched junction bases: 11. The CDR3 is made up of 18 amino acids. The CDR3: CASSSSAREGLNTGELFF. The CDR3 nucleotides are TGTGCCAGCAGTTCCTCCGCGCGGGAGGGCCTTAACACCGGGGAGCTGTTTTTT.

This clone was observed once. CDR3: CASSLLGNTEAFF. The CDR3 nucleotides are TGCGCCAGCAGCTTGCTGGGAAACACTGAAGCTTTCTTT. The chain is built from TRBV5-1 and TRBJ1-1, with D unclear. The germline V and J ends were trimmed by 1 base and 2 bases, with 6 bases remaining between them. CDR3 size: 13 residues. Germline V gives CDR1 SGHRS, CDR2 YFSETQ.

The rearrangement joins TRBV19 to TRBJ2-1; D may be TRBD2 (6 bases). The CDR3 extends over 13 amino acids. The germline gives CDR1 LNHDA, CDR2 SQIVND (reference sequence). With 9 bases removed from V and 5 bases from J, the gap between germline ends came to 14 bases. Written as DNA, the CDR3 is TGTGCCAGCCTGGGACTCGGGGACAATGAGCAGTTCTTC. Its translation: CASLGLGDNEQFF.

The chain carries TRBV2 and TRBJ1-5; D remains ambiguous. CDR1 and CDR2 from the germline V gene are SNHLY and FYNNEI. Between the trimmed V and J ends, which lost 8 bases and 0 bases, there was a span of 20 bases. The CDR3 has 17 amino acids. This CDR3 is CASLLRKSGYSNQPQHF. CDR3 in DNA: TGTGCCAGCTTGCTGCGCAAATCGGGGTATAGCAATCAGCCCCAGCATTTT.

The genes are TRBV19 and TRBJ2-1, with TRBD2 identical over 8 bases. The CDR3 is 15 amino acids. Germline V gene lookup returns CDR1 LNHDA and CDR2 SQIVND (reference sequence). The J segment lost 6 bases and the V segment lost 5 bases, leaving 9 bases of the junction unmatched. The CDR3 here is CASSFREGNSNEQFF. The DNA of the CDR3 is TGTGCCAGTAGTTTTCGGGAGGGGAACAGCAATGAGCAGTTCTTC. The full variable domain, completed using reference TRBV19 and TRBJ2-1, is DGGITQSPKYLFRKEGQNVTLSCEQNLNHDAMYWYRQDPGQGLRLIYYSQIVNDFQKGDIAEGYSVSREKKESFPLTVTSAQKNPTAFYLCASSFREGNSNEQFFGPGTRLTVL.

The V and J genes are TRBV6-5 and TRBJ1-1, with D possibly TRBD1 on 5 matching bases. This CDR3 is 15 amino acids long. The germline CDR1 and CDR2 sequences are MNHEY and SVGAGI. V was pared by 6 bases and J by 0 bases, with 14 bases between. Here the CDR3 DNA reads TGTGCCAGCAGCCCGGACACTATCATGAACACTGAAGCTTTCTTT. It specifies CASSPDTIMNTEAFF.

The V call is TRBV5-5, the J call TRBJ2-5; 9 bases are shared with TRBD1. TRBJ2-7 explains the end of the DNA better; the J call may be wrong. CDR1 is SGHKS, CDR2 YYEKEE, per germline (reference sequence). CDR3 size: 13 residues. CDR3 in amino acids: CASRGTGTNEQYF. DNA of the CDR3: TGTGCCAGCAGGGGGACAGGGACCAACGAGCAGTACTTC.

The chain has TRBV27 and TRBJ2-3; 8 bases are shared with TRBD2. This CDR3 is 16 amino acids long. Trimming removed 0 bases from V and 3 bases from J; junction bases left unmatched: 5. Germline CDR1 and CDR2: MNHEY and SMNVEV (reference sequence). The CDR3 sequence: CASSLSAGGGTDTQYF. CDR3 coding DNA: TGTGCCAGCAGTTTATCGGCGGGAGGAGGAACAGATACGCAGTATTTT.

This chain joins TRBV5-1 and TRBJ1-1; maybe TRBD1 (5 bases). Germline lookup yields CDR1 SGHRS and CDR2 YFSETQ. CDR3 length: 12 amino acids. Trimming removed 5 bases from V and 7 bases from J, with 12 bases in between. The CDR3 DNA sequence: TGCGCCAGCAGTCTCGGGGCCGGTGAAGCTTTCTTT. Amino acid sequence: CASSLGAGEAFF.

This chain joins TRBV7-9 and TRBJ2-2, with a tentative D call TRBD1 (5 bases). V lost 1 base and J 4 bases, leaving 19 bases between the germline ends. This CDR3 is built from 18 residues. Per germline, CDR1 SEHNR and CDR2 FQNEAQ (reference sequence). CDR3 DNA: TGTGCCAGCAGCTTAGGTTGGGGCAGAGAGACAAGCACCGGGGAGCTGTTTTTT. Its translation: CASSLGWGRETSTGELFF. Complete variable domain (other parts from reference TRBV7-9 and TRBJ2-2): DTGVSQNPRHKITKRGQNVTFRCDPISEHNRLYWYRQTLGQGPEFLTYFQNEAQLEKSRLLSDRFSAERPKGSFSTLEIQRTEQGDSAMYLCASSLGWGRETSTGELFFGEGSRLTVL.

The chain combines TRBV28 with TRBJ1-1, with D possibly being TRBD1 (5 bases). V was trimmed by 5 bases and J by 0 bases, leaving 19 bases between them. CDR1 and CDR2 (germline): MDHEN, SYDVKM. The CDR3 consists of 17 residues. CDR3 bases: TGTGCCAGCAGTACTCCGTATGCAGAGGGGCTGAACACTGAAGCTTTCTTT. This translates into CASSTPYAEGLNTEAFF. The entire variable domain, with the rest obtained from reference TRBV28 and TRBJ1-1, is as follows: DVKVTQSSRYLVKRTGEKVFLECVQDMDHENMFWYRQDPGLGLRLIYFSYDVKMKEKGDIPEGYSVSREKKERFSLILESASTNQTSMYLCASSTPYAEGLNTEAFFGQGTRLTVV.

The rearrangement links TRBV9 to TRBJ2-1, with D hard to call. V lost 0 bases to trimming and J lost 8 bases, with 15 bases between them. This CDR3 comprises 15 residues. The germline gives CDR1 SGDLS, CDR2 YYNGEE. The CDR3 loop reads CASSVDGVVTDEQFF. The DNA of the CDR3 is TGTGCCAGCAGCGTAGATGGGGTAGTCACGGATGAGCAGTTCTTC.

The chain joins TRBV18 to TRBJ2-7, with a possible D match to TRBD1 (6 bases). The CDR3 totals 14 residues. Trimming cost V 4 bases and J 7 bases, with 17 bases left between them. Germline V gene data show CDR1 as KGHSH and CDR2 as LQKENI. The CDR3 reads CASSLRQDFTEQYF. The CDR3 coding sequence is TGTGCCAGCTCACTACGACAGGACTTTACTGAGCAGTACTTC.

V and J are TRBV11-2 and TRBJ2-7; D is uncertain. The germline V and J ends were trimmed by 3 bases and 6 bases, with 6 bases remaining between them. CDR3 length equals 11 residues. In germline, CDR1 is SGHAT, CDR2 FQNNGV. For the CDR3, the DNA is TGTGCCAGCAGCTTTGTTCGCGAGCAGTACTTC. Protein: CASSFVREQYF.

The count of this clone is one. The rearrangement links TRBV27 to TRBJ2-5; perhaps D is TRBD1 or TRBD2 (5 bases each). Germline CDR1 and CDR2: MNHEY and SMNVEV (reference sequence). Trimming removed 4 bases from V and 5 bases from J, with 8 bases in between. This CDR3 contains 12 residues. The chain's CDR3 is CASSSGAETQYF. CDR3 in DNA: TGTGCCAGCAGTTCCGGGGCGGAGACCCAGTACTTC.

This chain uses TRBV14 with TRBJ2-2; D is uncertain. The CDR3 extends over 14 amino acids. The ends were cut back, 1 base at V and 7 bases at J, with 10 bases in the middle. CDR1 SGHDN and CDR2 FVKESK come from the germline V gene. CDR3 sequence (DNA): TGTGCCAGCAGCCAAGTCGCTGGGGTCGGGGAGCTGTTTTTT. Amino acids: CASSQVAGVGELFF.